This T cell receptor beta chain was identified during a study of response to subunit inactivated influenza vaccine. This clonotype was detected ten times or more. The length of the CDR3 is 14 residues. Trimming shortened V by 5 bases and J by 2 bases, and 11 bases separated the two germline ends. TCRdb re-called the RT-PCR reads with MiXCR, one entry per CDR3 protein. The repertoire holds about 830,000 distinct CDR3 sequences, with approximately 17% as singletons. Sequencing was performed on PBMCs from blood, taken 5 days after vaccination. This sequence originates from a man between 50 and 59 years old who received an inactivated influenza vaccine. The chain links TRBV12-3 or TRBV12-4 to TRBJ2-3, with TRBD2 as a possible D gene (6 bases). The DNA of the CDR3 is TGTGCCAGCAGTCGGACTAACCCCACAGATACGCAGTATTTT. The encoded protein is CASSRTNPTDTQYF.